This TCR beta chain derives from a study of cytomegalovirus exposure and HLA in healthy donors. Generated by immunoSEQ multiplex PCR, the TCRdb table keeps only in-frame clones and is missing some. The sample carries 300,000 to 400,000 clones, around 86% recorded once. This clone showed up just a few times. Its matching antigen is unknown. Regarding the study as a whole: TCR sequences were mostly rare, though some public TCRs occurred in many donors.

This TCR came from a woman aged 18-35 years in good health and CMV-seronegative. The sample taken for sequencing was PBMCs.

The CDR3 reads CASSLWAGMNTEAFF. In DNA form, the CDR3 reads TGTGCCAGCAGTTTATGGGCAGGGATGAACACTGAAGCTTTCTTT. V gene TRBV28 combines with J gene TRBJ1-1, with a weak D call TRBD1 (5 bases). Trimming took 0 bases from V and 0 from J, leaving 8 bases between them. Germline values: CDR1 MDHEN, CDR2 SYDVKM. The CDR3 length is 15 residues.